Listed below are T cell receptor beta chains from one sample, sequenced in a study of CD8 T cells in ankylosing spondylitis. TCRdb re-derived calls from the 5' RACE reads in MiXCR, one entry per CDR3 protein. The sample comprises some 840,000 distinct CDR3 sequences, 12% of which are singletons, and about 0.49% rests with the top ten. Sequenced: blood, either unsorted or a sorted T cell fraction (not recorded which). The receptors come from a male donor with ankylosing spondylitis. CDR3s include the opening cysteine and the closing phenylalanine or tryptophan. The D gene is left open where the match is weak. Expanded clones get a size class; other rows say once, few or many, or leave the size out.

d_call	clone_size	v_call	j_call	cdr3_nt	cdr3_aa
-	few	TRBV11-1	TRBJ2-7	TGTGCCAGCAGCCCCCTAGGCGTCCCGGGGCAGTACTTC	CASSPLGVPGQYF
-	-	TRBV6-5	TRBJ1-1	TGTGCCAGCAGTTATTTCACTTCAGGGAACACTGAAGCTTTCTTT	CASSYFTSGNTEAFF
-	-	TRBV20-1	TRBJ2-1	TGCAGTGCTAGCTTGGCTAGCGTATACAATGAGCAGTTCTTC	CSASLASVYNEQFF
TRBD1	few	TRBV7-3	TRBJ1-5	TGTGCCAGCAGCCTAACAGGGGGTTGGAATCAGCCCCAGCATTTT	CASSLTGGWNQPQHF
-	-	TRBV7-2	TRBJ2-7	TGTGCCAGCAGCTTTAGCGATTGGCAGGTCTACGAGCAGTACTTC	CASSFSDWQVYEQYF
-	few	TRBV12-3/TRBV12-4	TRBJ2-1	TGTGCCAGCAGTTTAGCGCGATGGGGGGCGGTTGAGCAGTTCTTC	CASSLARWGAVEQFF
-	-	TRBV20-1	TRBJ2-7	TGCAGTGCTAATAGACCCCCCTGGAGCTCCTACGAGCAGTACTTC	CSANRPPWSSYEQYF
-	few	TRBV7-2	TRBJ2-7	TGTGCCAGCAGCTTAAGTCGCGCCATAGCCCACGAGCAGTACTTC	CASSLSRAIAHEQYF
TRBD2	-	TRBV20-1	TRBJ2-5	TGCAGTGCTAGACTAGCGGGCCAAGAGACCCAGTACTTC	CSARLAGQETQYF
-	few	TRBV9	TRBJ1-6	TGTGCCAGCAGCTACCGGGACCGTAATTCACCCCTCCACTTT	CASSYRDRNSPLHF
-	-	TRBV6-6	TRBJ2-7	TGTGCCAGCAGTTATAATTTCGGGCCGACCCTTAACTTC	CASSYNFGPTLNF
TRBD1	many	TRBV7-2	TRBJ1-5	TGTGCCAGCAGCTTACAGGGGGCTACTTTACAGCCCCAGCATTTT	CASSLQGATLQPQHF
-	few	TRBV6-1	TRBJ2-1	TGTGCCAGCGCCTCAGTTGGTCGGTCCTACAATGAGCAGTTCTTC	CASASVGRSYNEQFF
-	many	TRBV7-7	TRBJ2-1	TGTGCTAGCAGCTTAACGGACGGCACTGAGCAGTTCTTC	CASSLTDGTEQFF
TRBD1	-	TRBV5-1	TRBJ2-3	TGCGCCAGCAGCTTGGCGGGACAGGGGGGAGATACGCAGTATTTT	CASSLAGQGGDTQYF
-	many	TRBV29-1	TRBJ1-1	TGCAGCGTTTCGAGGTACACTGAAGCTTTCTTT	CSVSRYTEAFF
TRBD1	-	TRBV5-6	TRBJ2-5	TGTGCCAGCAGCGATACCGGGACAGGGGGCGTAGAGACCCAGTACTTC	CASSDTGTGGVETQYF
TRBD1	-	TRBV20-1	TRBJ1-5	TGCAGTGCTAGAAGCCGCCAGGGGGCTAATCAGCCCCAGCATTTT	CSARSRQGANQPQHF
-	few	TRBV20-1	TRBJ1-5	TGCAGTGCTAGGCAACCCCATCAGCCCCAGCATTTT	CSARQPHQPQHF
TRBD1	many	TRBV5-1	TRBJ2-7	TGCGCCAGCAGCCTACCGGGACAGGGGGCTTACGAGCAGTACTTC	CASSLPGQGAYEQYF
-	many	TRBV9	TRBJ2-1	TGTGCCAGCCAAAGCGGGCCCGACAATGAGCAGTTCTTC	CASQSGPDNEQFF
-	-	TRBV7-3	TRBJ2-1	TGTGCCAGCAGCCAGAACGTCGATGAGCAGTTCTTC	CASSQNVDEQFF
-	few	TRBV4-3	TRBJ1-3	TGCGCCAGCAGCCAGACCGCCTTGCGGGCTGGAAACACCATATATTTT	CASSQTALRAGNTIYF
-	-	TRBV20-1	TRBJ2-5	TGCAGTGCCCCAGAGACGGCCCAGTACTTC	CSAPETAQYF
-	-	TRBV24-1	TRBJ2-3	TGTGCCACTACAGTGCCGGGGACAGATACGCAGTATTTT	CATTVPGTDTQYF
-	few	TRBV28	TRBJ2-7	TGCGCTACAACCCTTAGCTCCTACGAGCAGTACTTC	CATTLSSYEQYF
-	few	TRBV4-2	TRBJ2-2	TGTGCCAGCAGCCACATACAGCAGAACACCGGGGAGCTGTTTTTT	CASSHIQQNTGELFF
TRBD2	-	TRBV5-6	TRBJ2-5	TGTGCCAGCAGGGCATGGGGGGGGGAGACCCAGTACTTC	CASRAWGGETQYF
-	-	TRBV18	TRBJ1-1	TGTGCCAGCGCGAGGGACGCGAACACTGAAGCTTTCTTT	CASARDANTEAFF
-	-	TRBV5-1	TRBJ2-3	TGCGCCAGCAGCTCCGACAGACGGGGACCACGGGATACGCAGTATTTT	CASSSDRRGPRDTQYF
-	few	TRBV9	TRBJ1-4	TGTGCCAGCAGCCCCGGAAGACTGGTTGAAAAACTGTTTTTT	CASSPGRLVEKLFF
-	many	TRBV6-5	TRBJ2-7	TGTGCCAGCAGTTACACGGACCAATCCTACGAGCAGTACTTC	CASSYTDQSYEQYF
TRBD1	many	TRBV20-1	TRBJ1-2	TGCAGTGCTGGTACAGGGACAGGAGGCGGCTACACCTTC	CSAGTGTGGGYTF
-	-	TRBV7-2	TRBJ2-2	TGTGCCAGCAGCTTATATATTGGGGGCGGGGAGCTGTTTTTT	CASSLYIGGGELFF
-	few	TRBV4-3	TRBJ1-4	TGCGCCAGCAGCCAAGATAACAGTCTCAGGTCCGCAGGAAAACTGTTTTTT	CASSQDNSLRSAGKLFF
-	many	TRBV20-1	TRBJ1-1	TGCAGTGCTAGAGAAGGGGGAACTGAAGCTTTCTTT	CSAREGGTEAFF